This T cell receptor beta chain was recorded in a study of blood T cell repertoires in COVID-19. Study-wide background: PBMCs, B-cell-depleted T cells, or T cells were the source of the cDNA or gDNA that made up the material.

This CDR3 has 15 amino acids. J lost 4 bases, V lost 0 bases, and 5 bases had no gene match. Germline V lookup: CDR1 LGHDT, CDR2 YNNKEL (reference sequence). Some clones are missing from TCRdb's copy, which holds only in-frame ones; the method was immunoSEQ multiplex PCR. Of around 70,000 clones detected, roughly nine tenths appear once; the ten largest clones hold 6% to 9.5%. The receptor's source is a human donor in a cohort sampled during active COVID-19. This chain links TRBV3-1 (or the pseudogene TRBV3-2) with TRBJ2-7; TRBD2 matches 8 bases. Input material: peripheral blood. CDR3 coding DNA: TGTGCCAGCAGCCAAGATGGAGCGGGAGAATACGAGCAGTACTTC. Protein sequence: CASSQDGAGEYEQYF.